This entry concerns a single T cell receptor beta chain. This table comes from immunoSEQ multiplex PCR, and its TCRdb copy is limited to in-frame clones, with some not included. The data show approximately 1.5 million clones, 95% to 99% seen once. The data derive from a study of shared clonotypes between healthy human individuals. The CDR3 consists of 14 residues. V was pared by 5 bases and J by 5 bases, with 4 bases of the junction left unmatched. The germline CDR1 and CDR2 sequences are MNHEY and SVGAGI. What was sequenced was naive CD4+ T cells sorted from blood. The subset was: CD45RA+ positively selected. This clonotype was obtained from a young man in good health. The gene calls are TRBV6-5 and TRBJ2-1; 9 nucleotides align to TRBD2. The CDR3 coding sequence is TGTGCCAGCAGTCCCGGACTAGCGCACAATGAGCAGTTCTTC. It yields the protein CASSPGLAHNEQFF.